A selection of T cell receptor beta chains follows, all from one sample in a study of T cells in localized non-small cell lung cancer. Method: immunoSEQ multiplex PCR; TCRdb's copy keeps in-frame clones and lacks some. This table holds fewer than 100,000 clones, 65% to 85% found once. The material was peripheral blood, obtained before any cancer treatment. The receptors were sampled from a female donor over 55 with stage I lung adenocarcinoma. Each CDR3 is given with its conserved first and last residue. The D gene is left open where the match is weak. Size tells how often a clone was seen (once, few, many) or the class of an expanded clone, and some rows leave it out.

d_call: .; j_call: TRBJ2-5; clone_size: .; v_call: TRBV28; cdr3_aa: CASRGLDLGETQYF; cdr3_nt: TGTGCCAGCAGGGGTTTGGATCTGGGGGAGACCCAGTACTTC
d_call: .; j_call: TRBJ2-2; clone_size: .; v_call: TRBV18; cdr3_aa: CASSLTGELFF; cdr3_nt: TGTGCCAGCTCACTCACCGGGGAGCTGTTTTTT
d_call: TRBD2; j_call: TRBJ2-5; clone_size: .; v_call: TRBV5-1; cdr3_aa: CASGRGLAQPTKTQYF; cdr3_nt: TGCGCCAGCGGTCGAGGACTAGCCCAACCTACTAAGACCCAGTACTTC
d_call: .; j_call: TRBJ1-2; clone_size: .; v_call: TRBV15; cdr3_aa: CATSRDRGNYGYTF; cdr3_nt: TGTGCCACCAGCAGAGATCGTGGAAACTATGGCTACACCTTC
d_call: .; j_call: TRBJ1-2; clone_size: .; v_call: TRBV28; cdr3_aa: CASSNVVYGYTF; cdr3_nt: TGTGCCAGCAGCAACGTAGTCTATGGCTACACCTTC
d_call: .; j_call: TRBJ2-2; clone_size: .; v_call: TRBV6-6; cdr3_aa: CASSELGWAGELFF; cdr3_nt: TGTGCCAGCAGCGAACTAGGTTGGGCCGGGGAGCTGTTTTTT
d_call: TRBD2; j_call: TRBJ2-1; clone_size: .; v_call: TRBV7-2; cdr3_aa: CASSGLGGGYNEQFF; cdr3_nt: TGTGCCAGCAGCGGCTTGGGCGGGGGGTACAATGAGCAGTTCTTC
d_call: TRBD1; j_call: TRBJ1-5; clone_size: .; v_call: TRBV19; cdr3_aa: CASRDRGQVQPQHF; cdr3_nt: TGTGCCAGTAGGGACAGGGGGCAGGTTCAGCCCCAGCATTTT
d_call: .; j_call: TRBJ1-2; clone_size: .; v_call: TRBV6-5; cdr3_aa: CASLNRLGYTF; cdr3_nt: TGTGCCAGCTTAAACAGGCTTGGCTACACCTTC
d_call: TRBD1; j_call: TRBJ2-2; clone_size: large; v_call: TRBV5-6; cdr3_aa: CASSLDGTGSGPGELFF; cdr3_nt: TGTGCCAGCAGCTTGGATGGGACAGGGAGCGGACCCGGGGAGCTGTTTTTT
d_call: TRBD2; j_call: TRBJ2-1; clone_size: .; v_call: TRBV19; cdr3_aa: CASSSGGDYNEQFF; cdr3_nt: TGTGCCAGTAGTAGCGGGGGGGACTACAATGAGCAGTTCTTC
d_call: .; j_call: TRBJ2-3; clone_size: once; v_call: TRBV5-4; cdr3_aa: CASSHSSSTDTQYF; cdr3_nt: TGTGCCAGCAGCCACTCTTCTAGCACAGATACGCAGTATTTT
d_call: .; j_call: TRBJ1-5; clone_size: .; v_call: TRBV28; cdr3_aa: CASSLDSFSNQPQHF; cdr3_nt: TGTGCCAGCAGTCTCGACAGTTTTAGCAATCAGCCCCAGCATTTT
d_call: .; j_call: TRBJ1-2; clone_size: .; v_call: TRBV19; cdr3_aa: CASSRDMTNYGYTF; cdr3_nt: TGTGCCAGTAGCAGAGACATGACGAACTATGGCTACACCTTC
d_call: .; j_call: TRBJ1-1; clone_size: .; v_call: TRBV28; cdr3_aa: CASSLGQGYTEAFF; cdr3_nt: TGTGCCAGCAGTTTAGGGCAGGGGTACACTGAAGCTTTCTTT
d_call: TRBD1; j_call: TRBJ1-2; clone_size: .; v_call: TRBV5-4; cdr3_aa: CASSTGAEFHGYTF; cdr3_nt: TGTGCCAGCAGTACAGGGGCTGAGTTCCATGGCTACACCTTC
d_call: .; j_call: TRBJ1-6; clone_size: .; v_call: TRBV30; cdr3_aa: CAWKVGHNSPLHF; cdr3_nt: TGTGCCTGGAAGGTCGGACATAATTCACCCCTCCACTTT
d_call: TRBD1; j_call: TRBJ2-3; clone_size: .; v_call: TRBV2; cdr3_aa: CATTGVGGTDTQYF; cdr3_nt: TGTGCCACCACAGGGGTTGGAGGCACAGATACGCAGTATTTT
d_call: TRBD1; j_call: TRBJ2-2; clone_size: .; v_call: TRBV19; cdr3_aa: CASSMRQGANTGELFF; cdr3_nt: TGTGCCAGTAGTATGAGACAGGGGGCGAACACCGGGGAGCTGTTTTTT
d_call: .; j_call: TRBJ1-2; clone_size: .; v_call: TRBV9; cdr3_aa: CASRETGQGGGYTF; cdr3_nt: TGTGCCAGCAGGGAGACTGGCCAGGGCGGCGGCTACACCTTC
d_call: TRBD1; j_call: TRBJ2-2; clone_size: once; v_call: TRBV5-4; cdr3_aa: CASSSGQGAGELFF; cdr3_nt: TGTGCCAGCAGCTCGGGACAGGGGGCCGGGGAGCTGTTTTTT
d_call: .; j_call: TRBJ2-5; clone_size: .; v_call: TRBV5-4; cdr3_aa: CASSLKQGRETQYF; cdr3_nt: TGTGCCAGCAGCTTAAAACAGGGTAGAGAGACCCAGTACTTC
d_call: .; j_call: TRBJ2-7; clone_size: .; v_call: TRBV5-1; cdr3_aa: CASSPRQGNYEQYF; cdr3_nt: TGCGCCAGCAGCCCTCGGCAGGGGAACTACGAGCAGTACTTC
d_call: .; j_call: TRBJ2-1; clone_size: .; v_call: TRBV30; cdr3_aa: CAWSWGLSYNEQFF; cdr3_nt: TGTGCCTGGAGTTGGGGTTTATCCTACAATGAGCAGTTCTTC
d_call: TRBD1; j_call: TRBJ2-5; clone_size: .; v_call: TRBV18; cdr3_aa: CASGRDIVGAGGETQYF; cdr3_nt: TGTGCCAGCGGCCGGGACATAGTAGGCGCAGGGGGAGAGACCCAGTACTTC
d_call: .; j_call: TRBJ2-1; clone_size: .; v_call: TRBV7-8; cdr3_aa: CASSSGVDNEQFF; cdr3_nt: TGTGCCAGCAGCTCCGGGGTGGACAATGAGCAGTTCTTC
d_call: .; j_call: TRBJ2-7; clone_size: once; v_call: TRBV13; cdr3_aa: CASSLGQGYREQYF; cdr3_nt: TGTGCCAGCAGCTTAGGCCAGGGGTATAGGGAGCAGTACTTC
d_call: TRBD1; j_call: TRBJ2-1; clone_size: .; v_call: TRBV7-2; cdr3_aa: CASSLSGGRDEQFF; cdr3_nt: TGTGCCAGCAGCTTATCAGGGGGCCGGGATGAGCAGTTCTTC
d_call: .; j_call: TRBJ2-1; clone_size: .; v_call: TRBV5-5; cdr3_aa: CASSPRDTFGNEQFF; cdr3_nt: TGTGCCAGCAGCCCCCGGGACACTTTCGGCAATGAGCAGTTCTTC
d_call: .; j_call: TRBJ1-1; clone_size: .; v_call: TRBV5-6; cdr3_aa: CASSPRTDQAFF; cdr3_nt: TGTGCCAGCAGCCCGCGGACCGACCAAGCTTTCTTT
d_call: TRBD2; j_call: TRBJ2-7; clone_size: .; v_call: TRBV19; cdr3_aa: CASSGGGYEQYF; cdr3_nt: TGTGCCAGTAGTGGGGGGGGCTACGAGCAGTACTTC
d_call: TRBD2; j_call: TRBJ2-3; clone_size: few; v_call: TRBV19; cdr3_aa: CASSMDKRGRGTDTQYF; cdr3_nt: TGTGCCAGTAGTATGGACAAACGCGGGAGGGGGACAGATACGCAGTATTTT
d_call: .; j_call: TRBJ2-2; clone_size: .; v_call: TRBV5-1; cdr3_aa: CASSFEGRAITGELFF; cdr3_nt: TGCGCCAGCAGCTTTGAGGGCAGGGCGATCACCGGGGAGCTGTTTTTT
d_call: TRBD1; j_call: TRBJ1-5; clone_size: few; v_call: TRBV28; cdr3_aa: CASSSPGTGLGPQHF; cdr3_nt: TGTGCCAGCAGTTCCCCCGGGACAGGGTTAGGTCCCCAGCATTTT
d_call: TRBD2; j_call: TRBJ2-2; clone_size: .; v_call: TRBV11-3; cdr3_aa: CASSWATGTSGSGELFF; cdr3_nt: TGTGCCAGCAGCTGGGCCACCGGGACTAGCGGGTCCGGGGAGCTGTTTTTT
d_call: TRBD1; j_call: TRBJ2-5; clone_size: .; v_call: TRBV6-6; cdr3_aa: CASLTRTGPETQYF; cdr3_nt: TGTGCCTCTCTAACAAGGACAGGGCCAGAGACCCAGTACTTC
d_call: .; j_call: TRBJ1-2; clone_size: .; v_call: TRBV5-1; cdr3_aa: CASSPAGPTLSYTF; cdr3_nt: TGCGCCAGCAGCCCGGCCGGGCCCACCTTATCCTACACCTTC
d_call: TRBD2; j_call: TRBJ2-1; clone_size: .; v_call: TRBV7-2; cdr3_aa: CAGGAAGEFGEQFF; cdr3_nt: TGTGCCGGTGGCGCGGCGGGAGAATTTGGGGAGCAGTTCTTC
d_call: .; j_call: TRBJ2-7; clone_size: .; v_call: TRBV5-4; cdr3_aa: CASSLATTVRDEQYF; cdr3_nt: TGTGCCAGCAGCTTGGCGACAACCGTACGGGACGAGCAGTACTTC
d_call: .; j_call: TRBJ2-2; clone_size: few; v_call: TRBV14; cdr3_aa: CASSPRPGLNTGELFF; cdr3_nt: TGTGCCAGCAGCCCCCGCCCGGGACTGAACACCGGGGAGCTGTTTTTT
d_call: .; j_call: TRBJ2-1; clone_size: .; v_call: TRBV4-2; cdr3_aa: CASSQEALDEYNEQFF; cdr3_nt: TGTGCCAGCAGCCAAGAGGCGTTGGATGAATACAATGAGCAGTTCTTC
d_call: TRBD1; j_call: TRBJ1-3; clone_size: .; v_call: TRBV7-8; cdr3_aa: CASSLQGAGNTIYF; cdr3_nt: TGTGCCAGCAGCCTTCAGGGGGCTGGAAACACCATATATTTT